In this sample, the clone carrying this T cell receptor (beta chain) turned up a few times. The target antigen is unknown. TCRdb itself ran the 5' RACE reads through MiXCR, one entry per CDR3 protein. The table lists approximately 330,000 distinct CDR3 sequences, roughly an eighth of them singletons. The data were obtained in a study of T cells after yellow fever vaccination. As for the study in general: SMART-Seq v4 Ultra Low Input handled preparation of low-cell-number fractions. Study-wide results and limits: Subsequent to the booster, the majority of primary-vaccination clones reappeared (around 96% CD4, 70% to 90% CD8). It was a small share of clonotypes that appeared in both CD4 and CD8 compartments.

The germline gives CDR1 SEHNR, CDR2 FQNEAQ (reference sequence). V dropped 7 bases and J dropped 5 bases, with 16 bases sitting between them. The CDR3 loop spans 14 amino acids. The receptor was derived from a young man who received the YFV17D yellow fever vaccine. The chain is built from TRBV7-9 and TRBJ2-3; D remains ambiguous. Source: CD4+ T cells sorted from PBMCs, taken 15 days after the yellow fever booster vaccination. The CDR3 bases are TGTGCCAGCACCCCCTCGGGCTGGGTAGATACGCAGTATTTT. It translates to CASTPSGWVDTQYF.